The 19 T cell receptor beta chains below all came from one sample that was sequenced in a study of shared clonotypes between healthy human individuals. This table comes from immunoSEQ multiplex PCR, and its TCRdb copy is limited to in-frame clones, with some not included. The sample consists of 490,000 or so clones, 76% of them appearing once. What was sequenced was PBMCs. Receptor source: a woman aged 35 to 49 in good health. Some clones in this sample may be carry-over from other donors' samples.

As regards this clone: This is likely an artifact of a read error, given a far larger clone one base away. This same CDR3 is encoded by further DNA sequences in the sample. The rearrangement joins TRBV7-9 to TRBJ1-2; perhaps TRBD1 as D (6 bases). Germline lookup yields CDR1 SEHNR and CDR2 FQNEAQ (reference sequence). This CDR3 has 14 amino acids. This CDR3 is CASSLATGYYGYTF. For the CDR3, the DNA is TGTGCCAGTAGCTTAGCTACAGGGTACTATGGCTACACCTTC. Looking up the rest from reference TRBV7-9 and TRBJ1-2 gives the full variable domain: DTGVSQNPRHKITKRGQNVTFRCDPISEHNRLYWYRQTLGQGPEFLTYFQNEAQLEKSRLLSDRFSAERPKGSFSTLEIQRTEQGDSAMYLCASSLATGYYGYTFGSGTRLTVV.

This rearrangement joins TRBV4-2 to TRBJ2-5; 12 bases fit TRBD2. J was trimmed by 5 bases and V by 0 bases; bases with no gene match: 13. Germline assignment: CDR1 LGHNA and CDR2 YNFKEQ. This CDR3 is 19 amino acids long. CDR3 nucleotides: TGTGCCAGCAGCCAAGATACGCGACTAGCGGGAGAGGTTGGGGAGACCCAGTACTTC. It is translated as CASSQDTRLAGEVGETQYF.

The table lists this clone with a count of one. The CDR3 loop reads CASSLNPGQGARTGELFF. The CDR3 coding sequence is TGTGCCAGCAGCTTGAACCCGGGACAGGGGGCAAGGACCGGGGAGCTGTTTTTT. The chain is built from TRBV5-6 and TRBJ2-2, with 12 bases lining up with TRBD1. The CDR3 totals 18 residues. The ends lost 1 base at V and 5 bases at J; junction bases unmatched: 9. Germline assignment: CDR1 SGHDT and CDR2 YYEEEE.

This chain connects TRBV6-6 to TRBJ1-1, with a tentative D call TRBD1 (5 bases). The CDR3 spans 12 residues. Trimming stripped 5 bases from V and 4 bases from J, with 8 bases between. From germline, CDR1 is MNHNY and CDR2 SVGAGI (reference sequence). CDR3 loop: CASSQGRTEAFF. Written as DNA, the CDR3 is TGTGCCAGCAGTCAGGGTCGCACTGAAGCTTTCTTT.

V is TRBV5-6 and J is TRBJ1-4; D is unclear. Trimming cost V 0 bases and J 8 bases, with 5 bases left between them. This CDR3 spans 12 amino acids. Per the germline V gene, CDR1 is SGHDT and CDR2 is YYEEEE. The CDR3 here is CASSLGVEKLFF. CDR3 bases: TGTGCCAGCAGCTTGGGGGTGGAAAAACTGTTTTTT.

Turning to this clone: A much larger clone lies one base from this, so it may be a read error. The sample carries other DNA sequences with the same CDR3. This sequence joins TRBV28 and TRBJ1-5, with D possibly TRBD1 on 6 matching bases. V gave up 5 bases and J gave up 4 bases, with 9 bases separating them. The CDR3 has 13 amino acids. Germline CDR1 is MDHEN and CDR2 is SYDVKM. The CDR3 loop reads CASSRTVNQPQHF. CDR3 sequence (DNA): TGTGCCAGCAGTAGGACAGTGAATCAGCCCCAGCATTTT.

This clone has only a few counts. The chain employs TRBV28 and TRBJ1-2, with D unclear. Germline V gives CDR1 MDHEN, CDR2 SYDVKM. This CDR3 spans 17 amino acids. V was trimmed by 4 bases and J by 2 bases, leaving 20 bases between them. Here the CDR3 reads CASSSPDPMPSNYGYTF. CDR3 DNA sequence: TGTGCCAGCAGTTCCCCGGACCCGATGCCCTCCAACTATGGCTACACCTTC.

Remarks on this clone: A read error is likely here: a far larger clone is one base away. The V call is TRBV27, the J call TRBJ1-1; weak D call: TRBD1 (5 bases). The CDR3 has 13 residues. In germline, CDR1 is MNHEY, CDR2 SMNVEV (reference sequence). DNA of the CDR3: TGTGTCAGCAGTTTAAGCAGGGACACTGAAGCTTTCTTT. It codes for CVSSLSRDTEAFF.

V gene TRBV28 combines with J gene TRBJ2-7; D possibly corresponds to TRBD1 (5 bases). Germline V gene data show CDR1 as MDHEN and CDR2 as SYDVKM. Trimming took 5 bases from V and 1 from J, leaving 12 bases between them. This CDR3 spans 14 amino acids. CDR3 residues: CASSVTVFSYEQYF. The CDR3 DNA is TGTGCCAGCAGTGTGACAGTTTTTTCCTACGAGCAGTACTTC.

The rearrangement links TRBV7-2 to TRBJ2-7; D might be TRBD2 (6 bases). V gave up 5 bases and J gave up 2 bases, with 10 bases separating them. Germline V gene sequence: CDR1 SGHTA, CDR2 FQGNSA. The CDR3 runs to 13 residues. The CDR3 sequence: CASSPRLAYEQYF. The CDR3 nucleotides are TGTGCCAGCAGCCCACGACTAGCCTACGAGCAGTACTTC.

V gene TRBV7-9 combines with J gene TRBJ2-7, with a weak D call TRBD2 (5 bases). Germline assignment: CDR1 SEHNR and CDR2 FQNEAQ (reference sequence). This CDR3 is 13 amino acids long. V lost 4 bases, J lost 1 base, and 8 bases lay in between. Here the CDR3 reads CASSSSGSYEQYF. In DNA form, the CDR3 reads TGTGCCAGCAGCTCCAGCGGATCCTACGAGCAGTACTTC. Looking up the rest from reference TRBV7-9 and TRBJ2-7 gives the full variable domain: DTGVSQNPRHKITKRGQNVTFRCDPISEHNRLYWYRQTLGQGPEFLTYFQNEAQLEKSRLLSDRFSAERPKGSFSTLEIQRTEQGDSAMYLCASSSSGSYEQYFGPGTRLTVT.

Notes on this clone: With a far larger clone one base away, a read error is the likely cause. Distinct nucleotide sequences in the sample also encode this CDR3. The chain links TRBV11-3 to TRBJ2-5; either TRBD1 or TRBD2 may fit D (5 bases each). This CDR3 has 14 residues. The V and J ends lost 5 bases and 7 bases respectively, with 17 bases between them. Germline CDR1 SGHNT, CDR2 YENEEA. CDR3 in DNA: TGTGCCAGCAGCCCCGGGACGGCTGAGGGGACCCAGTACTTC. Its translation: CASSPGTAEGTQYF.

V is TRBV27 and J is TRBJ1-2; the match to TRBD1 covers 7 bases. Germline CDR1 is MNHEY and CDR2 is SMNVEV (reference sequence). The CDR3 length is 13 residues. V lost 0 bases and J lost 6; bases outside the gene matches: 1. Here the CDR3 DNA reads TGTGCCAGCAGTTTATCAGGGGGCAATGGCTACACCTTC. Residues: CASSLSGGNGYTF.

CDR3 sequence reads: CASSLRLDSSYNEQFF. CDR3 nucleotide sequence: TGTGCCAGCAGCTTGCGGTTAGACAGCTCCTACAATGAGCAGTTCTTC. The V and J genes are TRBV5-6 and TRBJ2-1; maybe TRBD1 (5 bases). The CDR3 consists of 16 residues. V lost 1 base to trimming and J lost 0 bases, with 11 bases between them. Per germline, CDR1 SGHDT and CDR2 YYEEEE.

The genes are TRBV14 and TRBJ2-5; the D is unclear. The germline V gene has CDR1 SGHDN and CDR2 FVKESK. With 3 bases removed from V and 2 bases from J, the gap between germline ends came to 7 bases. The CDR3 runs to 13 residues. This CDR3 reads CASSQSPQETQYF. The CDR3 DNA reads TGTGCCAGCAGCCAGTCACCTCAAGAGACCCAGTACTTC.

This clone was seen many times. The J gene is TRBJ2-5, the V gene TRBV15; unclear D gene. CDR1 is LNHNV and CDR2 is YYDKDF in the germline V gene (reference sequence). V dropped 0 bases and J dropped 0 bases, with 17 bases sitting between them. This CDR3 has 18 residues. CDR3 DNA: TGTGCCACCAGCAGAGATAAGAGCTCCTATACGTACCAAGAGACCCAGTACTTC. It specifies CATSRDKSSYTYQETQYF.

Comments on this clone: A read error is possible here, since a much larger clone lies one base away. The chain recombines TRBV29-1 with TRBJ1-2; D is unclear. The CDR3 is 11 amino acids. Trimming stripped 7 bases from V and 2 bases from J, with 8 bases between. Per germline, CDR1 SQVTM and CDR2 ANQGSEA. CDR3 residues: CSARDNYGYTF. CDR3 in DNA: TGCAGCGCGAGAGACAACTATGGCTACACCTTC.

J is TRBJ1-1 and V is TRBV7-2, with D uncertain. V lost 5 bases and J lost 8, with 18 bases in between. The CDR3 contains 14 residues. Germline V gene data show CDR1 as SGHTA and CDR2 as FQGNSA. The CDR3 sequence is CASSQDFTSDEAFF. In DNA, the CDR3 is TGTGCCAGCAGCCAAGATTTTACAAGTGACGAAGCTTTCTTT. Full variable domain (remainder filled in from reference TRBV7-2 and TRBJ1-1): GAGVSQSPSNKVTEKGKDVELRCDPISGHTALYWYRQSLGQGLEFLIYFQGNSAPDKSGLPSDRFSAERTGGSVSTLTIQRTQQEDSAVYLCASSQDFTSDEAFFGQGTRLTVV.

The chain uses TRBV7-9 and TRBJ2-3; 8 bases agree with TRBD2. This CDR3 spans 15 amino acids. Germline CDR1 reads SEHNR; CDR2 reads FQNEAQ (reference sequence). V shed 7 bases and J 1 base; nucleotides not matched to a gene: 7. In nucleotides, the CDR3 is TGTGCCAGCACATGGGGAGCGGGAGGCACAGATACGCAGTATTTT. Residues: CASTWGAGGTDTQYF.